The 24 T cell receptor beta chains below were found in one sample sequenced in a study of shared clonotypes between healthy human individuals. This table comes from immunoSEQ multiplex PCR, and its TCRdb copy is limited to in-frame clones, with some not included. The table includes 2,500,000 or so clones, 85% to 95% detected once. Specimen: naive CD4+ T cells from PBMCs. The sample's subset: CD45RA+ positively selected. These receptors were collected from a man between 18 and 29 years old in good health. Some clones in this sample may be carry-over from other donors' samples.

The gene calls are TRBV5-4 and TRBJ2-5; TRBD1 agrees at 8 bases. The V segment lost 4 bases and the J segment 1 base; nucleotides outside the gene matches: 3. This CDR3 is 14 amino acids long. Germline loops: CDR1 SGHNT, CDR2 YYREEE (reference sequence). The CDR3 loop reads CASSVDRGQETQYF. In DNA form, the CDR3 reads TGTGCCAGCAGCGTAGACAGGGGCCAAGAGACCCAGTACTTC.

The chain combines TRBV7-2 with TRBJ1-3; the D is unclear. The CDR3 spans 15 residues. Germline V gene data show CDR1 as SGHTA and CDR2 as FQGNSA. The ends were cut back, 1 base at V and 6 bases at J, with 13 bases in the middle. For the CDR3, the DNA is TGTGCCAGCAGCTTAGAGTCGGCAGTTCTAAACACCATATATTTT. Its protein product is CASSLESAVLNTIYF. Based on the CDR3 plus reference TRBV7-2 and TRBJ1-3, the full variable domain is GAGVSQSPSNKVTEKGKDVELRCDPISGHTALYWYRQSLGQGLEFLIYFQGNSAPDKSGLPSDRFSAERTGGSVSTLTIQRTQQEDSAVYLCASSLESAVLNTIYFGEGSWLTVV.

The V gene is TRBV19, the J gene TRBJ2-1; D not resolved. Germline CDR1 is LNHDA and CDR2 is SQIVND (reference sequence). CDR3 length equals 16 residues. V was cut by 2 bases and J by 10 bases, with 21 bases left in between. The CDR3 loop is CASSILHANLGKEQFF. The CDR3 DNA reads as TGTGCCAGTAGTATACTGCACGCCAACCTCGGTAAGGAGCAGTTCTTC.

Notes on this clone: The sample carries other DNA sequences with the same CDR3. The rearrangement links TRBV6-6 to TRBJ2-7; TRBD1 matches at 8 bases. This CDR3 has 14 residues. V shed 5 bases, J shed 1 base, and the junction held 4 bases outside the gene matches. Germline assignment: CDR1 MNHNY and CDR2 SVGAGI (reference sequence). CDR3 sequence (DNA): TGTGCCAGCAGTACCGGACAGGGATCCTACGAGCAGTACTTC. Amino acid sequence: CASSTGQGSYEQYF.

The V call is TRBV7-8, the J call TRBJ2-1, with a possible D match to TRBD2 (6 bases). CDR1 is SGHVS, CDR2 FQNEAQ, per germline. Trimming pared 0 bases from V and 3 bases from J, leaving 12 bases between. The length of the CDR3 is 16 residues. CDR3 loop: CASSLAMSGRYNEQFF. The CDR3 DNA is TGTGCCAGCAGCTTAGCAATGAGCGGGCGCTACAATGAGCAGTTCTTC. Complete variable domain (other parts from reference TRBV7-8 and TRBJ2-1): GAGVSQSPRYKVAKRGQDVALRCDPISGHVSLFWYQQALGQGPEFLTYFQNEAQLDKSGLPSDRFFAERPEGSVSTLKIQRTQQEDSAVYLCASSLAMSGRYNEQFFGPGTRLTVL.

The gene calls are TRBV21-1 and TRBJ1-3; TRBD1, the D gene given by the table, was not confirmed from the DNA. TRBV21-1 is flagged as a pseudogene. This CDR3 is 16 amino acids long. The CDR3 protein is CASSTPTDDDRATIYF. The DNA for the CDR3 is TGTGCCAGCAGCACCCCCACGGACGACGACAGGGCCACCATATATTTT.

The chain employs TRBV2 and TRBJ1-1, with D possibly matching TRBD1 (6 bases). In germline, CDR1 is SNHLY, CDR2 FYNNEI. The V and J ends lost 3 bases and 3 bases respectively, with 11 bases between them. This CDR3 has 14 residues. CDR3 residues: CASSEGQGYTEAFF. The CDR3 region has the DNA TGTGCCAGCAGTGAGGGGCAGGGGTACACTGAAGCTTTCTTT.

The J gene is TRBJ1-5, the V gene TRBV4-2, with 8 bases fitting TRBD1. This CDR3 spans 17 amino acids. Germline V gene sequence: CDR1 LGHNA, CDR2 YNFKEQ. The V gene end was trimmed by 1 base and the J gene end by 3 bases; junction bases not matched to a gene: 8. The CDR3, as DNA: TGTGCCAGCAGCCAAGTGGCCAGGGGGCCGTACAATCAGCCCCAGCATTTT. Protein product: CASSQVARGPYNQPQHF.

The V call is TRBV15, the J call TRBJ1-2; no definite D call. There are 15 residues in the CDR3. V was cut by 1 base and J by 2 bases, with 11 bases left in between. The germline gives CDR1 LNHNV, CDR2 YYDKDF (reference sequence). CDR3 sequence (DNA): TGTGCCACCAGCAGAGCTCAGCCGCCAAACTATGGCTACACCTTC. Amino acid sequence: CATSRAQPPNYGYTF.

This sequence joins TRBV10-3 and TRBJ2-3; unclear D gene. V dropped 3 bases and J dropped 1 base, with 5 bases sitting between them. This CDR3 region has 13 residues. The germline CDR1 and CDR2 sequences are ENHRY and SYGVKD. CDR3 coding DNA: TGTGCCATCAGTGACTCAGGCACAGATACGCAGTATTTT. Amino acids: CAISDSGTDTQYF.

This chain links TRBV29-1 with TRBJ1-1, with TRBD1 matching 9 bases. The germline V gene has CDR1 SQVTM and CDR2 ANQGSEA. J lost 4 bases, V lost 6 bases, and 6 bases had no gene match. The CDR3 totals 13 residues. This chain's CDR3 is CSVGGTGRTEAFF. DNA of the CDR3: TGCAGCGTCGGGGGGACAGGGCGCACTGAAGCTTTCTTT.

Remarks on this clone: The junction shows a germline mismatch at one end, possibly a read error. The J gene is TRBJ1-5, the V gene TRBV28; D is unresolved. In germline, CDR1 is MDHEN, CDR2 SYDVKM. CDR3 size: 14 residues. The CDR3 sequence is CASSLWLGNRPQHF. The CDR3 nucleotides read TGTGCCAGCAGTTTATGGCTAGGCAATCGGCCCCAGCATTTT.

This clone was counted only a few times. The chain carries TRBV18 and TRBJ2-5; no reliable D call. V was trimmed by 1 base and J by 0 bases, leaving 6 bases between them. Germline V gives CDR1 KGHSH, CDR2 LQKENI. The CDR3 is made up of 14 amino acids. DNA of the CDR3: TGTGCCAGCTCACCACGCCTAGACCAAGAGACCCAGTACTTC. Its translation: CASSPRLDQETQYF.

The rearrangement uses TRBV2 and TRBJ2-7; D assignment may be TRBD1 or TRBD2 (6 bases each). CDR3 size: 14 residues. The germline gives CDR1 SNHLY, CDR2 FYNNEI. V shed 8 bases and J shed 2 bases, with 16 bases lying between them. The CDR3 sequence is CASVWGDTTYEQYF. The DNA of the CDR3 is TGTGCCAGCGTCTGGGGGGACACCACCTACGAGCAGTACTTC. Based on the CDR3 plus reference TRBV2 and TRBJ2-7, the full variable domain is EPEVTQTPSHQVTQMGQEVILRCVPISNHLYFYWYRQILGQKVEFLVSFYNNEISEKSEIFDDQFSVERPDGSNFTLKIRSTKLEDSAMYFCASVWGDTTYEQYFGPGTRLTVT.

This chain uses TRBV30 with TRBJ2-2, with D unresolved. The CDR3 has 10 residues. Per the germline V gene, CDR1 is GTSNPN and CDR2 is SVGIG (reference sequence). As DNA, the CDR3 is TGTGCGAGATACACCGGGGAGCTGTTTTTT. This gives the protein CARYTGELFF.

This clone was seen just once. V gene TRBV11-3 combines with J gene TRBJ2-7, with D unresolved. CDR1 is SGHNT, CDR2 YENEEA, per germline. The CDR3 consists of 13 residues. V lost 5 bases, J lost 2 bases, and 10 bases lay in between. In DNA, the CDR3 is TGTGCCAGCAGCCAAACTCCCCCCTACGAGCAGTACTTC. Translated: CASSQTPPYEQYF.

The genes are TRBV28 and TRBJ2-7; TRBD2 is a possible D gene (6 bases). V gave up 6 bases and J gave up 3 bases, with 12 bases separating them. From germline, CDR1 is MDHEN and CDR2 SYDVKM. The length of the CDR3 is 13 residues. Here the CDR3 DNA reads TGTGCCAGCAGGCGGGACCCTAACTACGAGCAGTACTTC. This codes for CASRRDPNYEQYF.

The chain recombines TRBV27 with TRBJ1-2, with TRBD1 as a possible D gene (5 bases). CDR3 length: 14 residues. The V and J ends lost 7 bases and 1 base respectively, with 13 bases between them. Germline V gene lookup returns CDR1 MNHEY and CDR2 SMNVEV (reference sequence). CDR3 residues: CASTSGAVNYGYTF. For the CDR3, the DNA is TGTGCCAGCACCTCCGGGGCTGTTAACTATGGCTACACCTTC.

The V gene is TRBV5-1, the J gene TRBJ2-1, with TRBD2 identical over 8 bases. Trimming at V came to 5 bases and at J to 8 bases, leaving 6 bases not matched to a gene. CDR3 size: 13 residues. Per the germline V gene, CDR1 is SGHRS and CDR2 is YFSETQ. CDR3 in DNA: TGCGCCAGCAGTACGGGAGGGCAGGATGAGCAGTTCTTC. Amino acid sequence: CASSTGGQDEQFF.

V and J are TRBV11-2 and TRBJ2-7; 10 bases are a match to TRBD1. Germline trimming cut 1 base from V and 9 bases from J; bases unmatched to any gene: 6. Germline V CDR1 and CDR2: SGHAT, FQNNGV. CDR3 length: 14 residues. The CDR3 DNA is TGTGCCAGCAGCTTAGGGGGACAGGGGACGCGGCAGTACTTC. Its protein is CASSLGGQGTRQYF.

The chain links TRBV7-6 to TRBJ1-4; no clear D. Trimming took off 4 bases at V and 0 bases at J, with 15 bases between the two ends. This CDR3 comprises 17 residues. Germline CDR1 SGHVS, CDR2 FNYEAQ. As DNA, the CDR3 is TGTGCCAGCAGCTCGGGTGTGGGAGGCGCAACTAATGAAAAACTGTTTTTT. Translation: CASSSGVGGATNEKLFF.

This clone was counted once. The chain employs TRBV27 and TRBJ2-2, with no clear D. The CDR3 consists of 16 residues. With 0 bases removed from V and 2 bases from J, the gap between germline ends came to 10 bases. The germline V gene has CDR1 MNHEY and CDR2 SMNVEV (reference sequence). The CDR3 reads CASSLSGRFNTGELFF. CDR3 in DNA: TGTGCCAGCAGTTTATCGGGCAGGTTCAACACCGGGGAGCTGTTTTTT.

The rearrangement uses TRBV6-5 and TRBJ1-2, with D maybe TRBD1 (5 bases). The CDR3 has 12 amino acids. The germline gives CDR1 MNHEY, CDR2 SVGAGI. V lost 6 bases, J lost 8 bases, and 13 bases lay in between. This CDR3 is CASSRQGEGYTF. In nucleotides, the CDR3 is TGTGCCAGCAGCCGGCAGGGTGAAGGCTACACCTTC.

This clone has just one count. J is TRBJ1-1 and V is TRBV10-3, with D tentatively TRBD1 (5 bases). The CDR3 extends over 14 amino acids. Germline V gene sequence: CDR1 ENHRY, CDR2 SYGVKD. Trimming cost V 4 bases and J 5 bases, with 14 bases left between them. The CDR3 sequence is CAISGWAGGTEAFF. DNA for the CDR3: TGTGCCATCAGTGGGTGGGCGGGGGGAACTGAAGCTTTCTTT.